In this sample, the clone carrying this TCR beta chain turned up many times. Its antigen is currently unknown. The CDR3 end is not reached by the read, which stops 3 residues before it; the germline J gene fills it in. The V end was cut by 0 bases, the J end by 1 base, with 11 bases between. CDR1 is SGHNT and CDR2 is YYREEE in the germline V gene (reference sequence). The CDR3 covers 15 residues. Measured with immunoSEQ multiplex PCR; TCRdb has only the in-frame clones, and not every one. Sampling found 35,000 to 50,000 clones, none seen once. This entry is derived from a study of T cell clonality in common variable immunodeficiency. General study points: TCRbeta clonality was increased in CVID versus healthy controls. The cause of increased CVID clonality remains unclear without subpopulation sequencing.

This receptor was taken from a person aged 18-70 years in good health. Source material: peripheral blood mononuclear cells. The V call is TRBV5-4, the J call TRBJ2-7; the D gene is possibly TRBD2 (5 bases). The CDR3 bases that were read are TGTGCCAGCAGCTTGGGAGGACTGGGGTCCTACGAG. It specifies CASSLGGLGSYE. The full CDR3 sequence reads CASSLGGLGSYEQYF. The complete variable domain, with remaining parts taken from reference TRBV5-4 and TRBJ2-7, reads ETGVTQSPTHLIKTRGQQVTLRCSSQSGHNTVSWYQQALGQGPQFIFQYYREEENGRGNFPPRFSGLQFPNYSSELNVNALELDDSALYLCASSLGGLGSYEQYFGPGTRLTVT.